These 16 T cell receptor beta chains came from one sample sequenced in a study of beta chain features in type 1 diabetes (dated by TCRdb to the late 2010s). The library was prepared using the immunoSEQ multiplex PCR assay. The High Capacity cDNA Reverse Transcription Kit was used to reverse transcribe all of the isolated RNA, meaning that expressed TCRB transcripts were what got sequenced. TCRdb's version of the immuneACCESS table is confined to in-frame rearrangements and falls short of the full clone set. An unresolved V gene accounts for under half of the shortfall where checked; the remainder is of unknown origin. The table for this sample lists just over 450,000 clones; 30% of them were counted only once. The biggest ten clones account for 0.05% to 0.065% of the sample. The specimen sequenced was naive CD4+ T cells from blood. Read against the paper, the sample's cell subset or site label means: true naive CD4+ T cells. Receptor source: a young man in good health.

The CDR3 region has the DNA TGCAGCGTTGCCGGACCCCAAGAGACCCAGTACTTC. Translated, it gives CSVAGPQETQYF. The chain links TRBV29-1 to TRBJ2-7, with D hard to call. Gene TRBJ2-5 matches the end of the DNA better, so the J call may be wrong. CDR1 is SQVTM, CDR2 ANQGSEA, per germline. This CDR3 is built from 12 residues.

This clone has just a few counts. This chain uses TRBV10-3 with TRBJ2-2; 9 nucleotides align to TRBD1. This CDR3 comprises 14 residues. Germline V lookup: CDR1 ENHRY, CDR2 SYGVKD. Trimming removed 6 bases from V and 3 bases from J; junction bases left unmatched: 2. In DNA, the CDR3 is TGTGCCATCAGAGGACAGGGGTACACCGGGGAGCTGTTTTTT. Protein product: CAIRGQGYTGELFF.

The rearrangement links TRBV10-3 to TRBJ2-1; D unclear. The CDR3 runs 16 residues. Germline lookup yields CDR1 ENHRY and CDR2 SYGVKD. V was clipped by 0 bases and J by 3 bases, with 12 bases between them. CDR3 in amino acids: CAISESESANYNEQFF. Written as DNA, the CDR3 is TGTGCCATCAGTGAGTCGGAGTCAGCGAACTACAATGAGCAGTTCTTC.

The V call is TRBV5-4, the J call TRBJ1-3; no definite D call. The CDR3 totals 14 residues. V lost 3 bases and J lost 0, with 7 bases in between. The germline gives CDR1 SGHNT, CDR2 YYREEE (reference sequence). Here the CDR3 reads CASSSDYSGNTIYF. The CDR3 DNA is TGTGCCAGCAGCTCTGATTACTCTGGAAACACCATATATTTT.

The chain combines TRBV25-1 with TRBJ1-1; D uncertain. V dropped 2 bases and J dropped 2 bases, with 6 bases sitting between them. The germline CDR1 and CDR2 sequences are MGHDK and SYGVNS. The CDR3 covers 13 residues. CDR3 nucleotide sequence: TGTGCCAGCAGTGAAATTACAAACACTGAAGCTTTCTTT. Amino acid sequence: CASSEITNTEAFF.

The chain couples TRBV28 to TRBJ2-6, with a possible D match to TRBD2 (6 bases). Germline CDR1 and CDR2: MDHEN and SYDVKM. V dropped 2 bases and J dropped 0 bases, with 11 bases sitting between them. The CDR3 covers 17 residues. CDR3 protein: CASSLRGLTSGANVLTF. As DNA, the CDR3 is TGTGCCAGCAGTTTAAGGGGACTGACCTCTGGGGCCAACGTCCTGACTTTC.

This clone turned up a few times. The chain is built from TRBV30 and TRBJ2-7; 8 bases map to TRBD2. V dropped 0 bases and J dropped 4; count of bases not matched to a gene: 2. This CDR3 is 13 amino acids long. Germline CDR1 and CDR2: GTSNPN and SVGIG (reference sequence). The CDR3, as DNA: TGTGCCTGGAGTGTTAGCGGGAAATACGAGCAGTACTTC. This sequence encodes CAWSVSGKYEQYF.

About this clone itself: Different DNA sequences within this sample yield the same CDR3. The chain has TRBV18 and TRBJ2-7; D gene ambiguous. The V end lost 0 bases, the J end lost 0 bases, and 3 bases lay between the germline ends. CDR1 is KGHSH, CDR2 LQKENI, per germline. CDR3 length: 13 amino acids. This CDR3 reads CASSPPSSYEQYF. CDR3 DNA sequence: TGTGCCAGCTCACCACCGTCCTCCTACGAGCAGTACTTC.

The chain employs TRBV6-1 and TRBJ2-1, with 11 bases identical to TRBD2. CDR3 length: 14 amino acids. Germline V gene sequence: CDR1 MNHNS, CDR2 SASEGT. After removal of 5 bases from V and 5 bases from J, the junction contained 2 bases not matched to a gene. For the CDR3, the DNA is TGTGCCAGCAGTTTAGCGGGAGGGGACAATGAGCAGTTCTTC. It codes for CASSLAGGDNEQFF.

The rearrangement joins TRBV20-1 to TRBJ2-1, with D perhaps TRBD2 (5 bases). Trimming stripped 5 bases from V and 9 bases from J, with 11 bases between. The CDR3 contains 11 residues. CDR1 is DFQATT and CDR2 is SNEGSKA in the germline V gene (reference sequence). CDR3 residues: CSASTRAEQFF. The CDR3 coding sequence is TGCAGTGCTTCAACTAGAGCTGAGCAGTTCTTC.

About this clone itself: Other nucleotide sequences from this sample produce the same CDR3. The genes are TRBV5-1 and TRBJ1-1; 7 bases are a match to TRBD1. Looked up from germline, CDR1 is SGHRS and CDR2 is YFSETQ. The V gene end was trimmed by 0 bases and the J gene end by 4 bases; junction bases not matched to a gene: 3. The CDR3 sequence is 14 residues long. CDR3 residues: CASSLGQGGTEAFF. The CDR3, as DNA: TGCGCCAGCAGCTTGGGACAGGGTGGCACTGAAGCTTTCTTT.

On this clone itself: Other nucleotide sequences from this sample produce the same CDR3. This chain joins TRBV30 and TRBJ1-5; maybe TRBD1 (6 bases). Germline values: CDR1 GTSNPN, CDR2 SVGIG (reference sequence). Trimming took off 0 bases at V and 4 bases at J, with 10 bases between the two ends. CDR3 length: 14 residues. The CDR3 here is CAWSVRGGNQPQHF. For the CDR3, the DNA is TGTGCCTGGAGTGTACGAGGGGGGAATCAGCCCCAGCATTTT.

The rearrangement joins TRBV15 to TRBJ2-2, with 8 nucleotides matching TRBD2. CDR3 length: 15 amino acids. The V gene's germline CDR1 is LNHNV and CDR2 YYDKDF (reference sequence). With V trimmed by 2 bases and J by 4 bases, 3 bases remained unmatched. CDR3 amino acids: CATSRPTSGTGELFF. The CDR3 coding sequence is TGTGCCACCAGCAGACCCACTAGCGGCACCGGGGAGCTGTTTTTT. The full variable domain, its missing parts supplied by reference TRBV15 and TRBJ2-2, is DAMVIQNPRYQVTQFGKPVTLSCSQTLNHNVMYWYQQKSSQAPKLLFHYYDKDFNNEADTPDNFQSRRPNTSFCFLDIRSPGLGDTAMYLCATSRPTSGTGELFFGEGSRLTVL.

This clone has a handful of counts. The chain carries TRBV15 and TRBJ2-3, with 11 bases lining up with TRBD2. The CDR3 extends over 15 amino acids. Losses at the gene ends were 2 bases for V and 5 bases for J; bases not matched to a gene: 3. The germline gives CDR1 LNHNV, CDR2 YYDKDF (reference sequence). The CDR3 protein is CATSRPGTSGDTQYF. Written as DNA, the CDR3 is TGTGCCACCAGCAGACCCGGGACTAGCGGAGATACGCAGTATTTT.

The chain employs TRBV7-3 and TRBJ2-5; TRBD2 matches 12 bases. Germline-derived CDR1 and CDR2 are SGHTA and FQGTGA. The CDR3 sequence is 17 residues long. V gave up 3 bases and J gave up 4 bases; unmatched junction bases: 9. The CDR3 region is CASSFGTSGSFGETQYF. The CDR3 bases are TGTGCCAGCAGCTTCGGGACTAGCGGGTCCTTCGGAGAGACCCAGTACTTC.

The rearrangement uses TRBV18 and TRBJ2-5; D call uncertain. This CDR3 contains 14 residues. Looked up from germline, CDR1 is KGHSH and CDR2 is LQKENI. V lost 1 base to trimming and J lost 5 bases, with 11 bases between them. DNA for the CDR3: TGTGCCAGCTCACCACTCGGTCAGAGGGAGACCCAGTACTTC. It specifies CASSPLGQRETQYF.